Following are 8 T cell receptor beta chains from one sample sequenced in a study of blood T cell repertoires in COVID-19. The repertoire was sequenced with immunoSEQ multiplex PCR; TCRdb's copy has only in-frame clones and lacks some. Among 140,000 to 150,000 clones, 70% to 90% were seen once, and the ten largest hold roughly 3.4%. Sequenced input: PBMCs or T cells enriched from blood (not recorded which). All receptors derive from a woman aged 45 to 65 with acute COVID-19.

This chain uses TRBV12-5 with TRBJ2-7, with a possible D match to TRBD1 (6 bases). V was pared by 5 bases and J by 1 base, with 9 bases between. The CDR3 consists of 13 residues. CDR1 is LGHNT, CDR2 FRNRAP, per germline. The CDR3 DNA follows: TGTGCTAGTGGTATGGACAGTTCCTACGAGCAGTACTTC. Protein product: CASGMDSSYEQYF. Supplemented by reference TRBV12-5 and TRBJ2-7, the full variable domain reads DARVTQTPRHKVTEMGQEVTMRCQPILGHNTVFWYRQTMMQGLELLAYFRNRAPLDDSGMPKDRFSAEMPDATLATLKIQPSEPRDSAVYFCASGMDSSYEQYFGPGTRLTVT.

The V call is TRBV4-3, the J call TRBJ2-1; possibly TRBD2 for D (6 bases). Trimming stripped 3 bases from V and 9 bases from J, with 12 bases between. CDR1 and CDR2 from the germline V gene are LGHNA and YSLEER. The CDR3 spans 13 residues. CDR3 residues: CASSHGTDTEQFF. CDR3 coding DNA: TGCGCCAGCAGCCATGGGACTGACACTGAGCAGTTCTTC.

The chain joins TRBV7-9 to TRBJ2-3; 8 bases map to TRBD2. J gave up 2 bases and V 1 base, and 2 bases lay outside the gene matches. The CDR3 length is 15 residues. In germline, CDR1 is SEHNR, CDR2 FQNEAQ (reference sequence). The CDR3 DNA sequence: TGTGCCAGCAGCTTAGGCGGGAGGCACACAGATACGCAGTATTTT. This codes for CASSLGGRHTDTQYF.

This clone was seen once. The rearrangement links TRBV6-1 to TRBJ1-1, with 8 bases lining up with TRBD1. Trimming removed 8 bases from V and 1 base from J; junction bases left unmatched: 3. This CDR3 spans 13 amino acids. In germline, CDR1 is MNHNS, CDR2 SASEGT. The CDR3 DNA follows: TGTGCCAGCTCGGACAGGGAGAACACTGAAGCTTTCTTT. This gives the protein CASSDRENTEAFF.

The CDR3 DNA reads as TGCGCCAGCAGTTTTCAGGGGTTAGCGAACACCGGGGAGCTGTTTTTT. It encodes CASSFQGLANTGELFF. V usage is TRBV5-1 and J usage is TRBJ2-2; D might be TRBD1 (6 bases). Germline lookup yields CDR1 SGHRS and CDR2 YFSETQ. Trimming left V 5 bases short and J 0 bases short, with 14 bases between. CDR3 size: 16 residues.

The chain is built from TRBV11-1 and TRBJ2-7; maybe TRBD2 (5 bases). The germline V and J ends were trimmed by 5 bases and 6 bases, with 14 bases remaining between them. This CDR3 contains 13 residues. Germline CDR1 reads SGHAT; CDR2 reads FQDESV (reference sequence). CDR3 sequence: CASSARTEAEQYF. The CDR3 DNA follows: TGTGCCAGCAGCGCCCGGACGGAGGCCGAGCAGTACTTC. Supplemented by reference TRBV11-1 and TRBJ2-7, the full variable domain reads EAEVAQSPRYKITEKSQAVAFWCDPISGHATLYWYRQILGQGPELLVQFQDESVVDDSQLPKDRFSAERLKGVDSTLKIQPAELGDSAMYLCASSARTEAEQYFGPGTRLTVT.

The chain joins TRBV7-2 to TRBJ2-7; D is undetermined. The ends were cut back, 5 bases at V and 0 bases at J, with 11 bases in the middle. CDR1 and CDR2 (germline): SGHTA, FQGNSA. The CDR3 is 14 residues long. The CDR3 coding sequence is TGTGCCAGCAGCGATTCTGGCAGCTCCTACGAGCAGTACTTC. Translation: CASSDSGSSYEQYF.

The table lists this clone with a count of one. The genes are TRBV6-5 and TRBJ1-4; weak D call: TRBD1 (6 bases). This CDR3 has 14 residues. The germline CDR1 and CDR2 sequences are MNHEY and SVGAGI. Trimming took 5 bases from V and 4 from J, leaving 11 bases between them. CDR3 nucleotide sequence: TGTGCCAGCAGTCTAGGGGGTATTAATGAAAAACTGTTTTTT. This sequence encodes CASSLGGINEKLFF.